This T cell receptor beta chain was documented in a study of T cell repertoires in ileal Crohn's disease. Overall study context: Thiopurines (around 10) or anti-TNF agents (roughly 18) were given postoperatively to about half. Findings and limits, study-wide: Active smokers at surgery had more clonal expansions than non-smokers.

This CDR3 region has 15 residues. Trimming took off 6 bases at V and 0 bases at J, with 12 bases between the two ends. Germline CDR1 reads MNHEY; CDR2 reads SMNVEV (reference sequence). As regards this clone: The antigen remains undetermined.

Per sample, roughly 0.5 micrograms of biopsy DNA were TCRB immunosequenced. The table came from immunoSEQ multiplex PCR; TCRdb's copy has only in-frame clones and leaves some out. The sample records some 28,000 clones, about 81% being singletons. What was sequenced was ileal tissue. The clonotype was recovered from an adult with Crohn's disease. V usage is TRBV27 and J usage is TRBJ2-1; TRBD2 is a possible D gene (6 bases). The CDR3 DNA is TGTGCCAGCAGCCTCGCGGGGAGCTCCTACAATGAGCAGTTCTTC. Residues: CASSLAGSSYNEQFF.